This TCR beta chain appears in the sequencing data of a study of early T cells in non-severe SARS-CoV-2 infection. TCRdb re-called the 5' RACE reads with MiXCR, one entry per CDR3 protein. This sample carries about 38,000 distinct CDR3 sequences, roughly 4.5% of them seen once, and the ten largest clones take roughly 17%. Germline CDR1 and CDR2: SGHTA and FQGNSA. V was clipped by 5 bases and J by 2 bases, with 13 bases between them. The CDR3 consists of 14 residues. The specimen sequenced was whole blood. The TCR was taken from an adult who was a healthcare worker with PCR-confirmed SARS-CoV-2 infection or an uninfected control (not recorded which). The chain carries TRBV7-2 and TRBJ2-7; no definite D call. The CDR3 loop reads CASSQNAATYEQYF. The CDR3 DNA sequence: TGTGCCAGCAGCCAGAATGCGGCGACCTACGAGCAGTACTTC.